These 5 T cell receptor beta chains were all obtained from the same sample, sequenced in a study of monozygotic twins with inflammatory bowel disease. Each CDR3 protein gets one entry in TCRdb, which reprocessed the 5' RACE reads and gives no DNA. Recorded for this sample: 200,000 to 250,000 distinct CDR3 sequences. Sequenced: blood. The receptors come from a human donor with ulcerative colitis or Crohn's disease, or a healthy co-twin of an affected twin (not recorded which).

The chain recombines TRBV11-2 with TRBJ2-5; TCRdb returns TRBD2, unconfirmable since there is no DNA. Looked up from germline, CDR1 is SGHAT and CDR2 is FQNNGV. This CDR3 comprises 19 residues. The CDR3: CASSPPGLAGDNGEETQYF.

The rearrangement joins TRBV20-1 to TRBJ2-3; the D call of TRBD2 rests on TCRdb alone, since no DNA is present to check it. This CDR3 has 13 amino acids. Germline CDR1 and CDR2: DFQATT and SNEGSKA (reference sequence). This CDR3 reads CSATSGSTDTQYF.

The J gene is TRBJ1-1, the V gene TRBV9. CDR3 length equals 15 residues. Looked up from germline, CDR1 is SGDLS and CDR2 is YYNGEE. CDR3 amino acids: CASSVGGGHWTEAFF.

The V and J genes are TRBV7-2 and TRBJ2-3; TCRdb outputs TRBD1, but without DNA this stays unchecked. The germline gives CDR1 SGHTA, CDR2 FQGNSA. The CDR3 is 15 amino acids. The CDR3 sequence is CASSPSPGDSHTQYF.

The rearrangement joins TRBV7-3 to TRBJ2-1; the D call from TCRdb, TRBD1, cannot be confirmed without DNA. Germline V gene sequence: CDR1 SGHTA, CDR2 FQGTGA. The CDR3 runs 12 residues. The CDR3 protein is CASSPGRNEQFF.